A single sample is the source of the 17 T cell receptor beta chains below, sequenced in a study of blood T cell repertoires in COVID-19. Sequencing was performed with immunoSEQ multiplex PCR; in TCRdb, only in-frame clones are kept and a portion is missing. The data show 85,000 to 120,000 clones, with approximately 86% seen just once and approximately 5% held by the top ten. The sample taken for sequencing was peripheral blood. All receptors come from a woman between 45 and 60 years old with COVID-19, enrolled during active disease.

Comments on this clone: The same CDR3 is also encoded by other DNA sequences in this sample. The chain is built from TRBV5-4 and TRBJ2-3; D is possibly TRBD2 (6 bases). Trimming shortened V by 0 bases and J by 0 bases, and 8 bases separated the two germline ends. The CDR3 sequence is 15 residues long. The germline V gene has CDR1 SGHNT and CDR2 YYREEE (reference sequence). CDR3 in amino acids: CASSLGGASTDTQYF. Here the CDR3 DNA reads TGTGCCAGCAGCTTGGGCGGGGCGAGCACAGATACGCAGTATTTT.

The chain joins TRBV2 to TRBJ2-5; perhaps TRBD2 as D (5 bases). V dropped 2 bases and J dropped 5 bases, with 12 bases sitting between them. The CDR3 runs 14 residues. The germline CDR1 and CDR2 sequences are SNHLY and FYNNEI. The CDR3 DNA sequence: TGTGCCAGCAGTGAACAGGACTTTTGGGAGACCCAGTACTTC. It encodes CASSEQDFWETQYF.

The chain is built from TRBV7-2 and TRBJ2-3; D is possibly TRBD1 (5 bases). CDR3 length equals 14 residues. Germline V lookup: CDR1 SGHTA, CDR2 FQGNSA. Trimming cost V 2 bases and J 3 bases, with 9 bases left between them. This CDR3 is CASSLLQGTDTQYF. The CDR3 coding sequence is TGTGCCAGCAGCTTACTTCAGGGAACAGATACGCAGTATTTT.

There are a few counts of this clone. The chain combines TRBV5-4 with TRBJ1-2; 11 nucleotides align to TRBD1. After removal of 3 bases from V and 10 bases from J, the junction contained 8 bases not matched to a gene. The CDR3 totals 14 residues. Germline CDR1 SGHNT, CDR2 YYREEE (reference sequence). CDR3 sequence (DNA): TGTGCCAGCAGCTATCCGGGACAGGGGGAGACCTACACCTTC. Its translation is CASSYPGQGETYTF. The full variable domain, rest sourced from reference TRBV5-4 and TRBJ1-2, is ETGVTQSPTHLIKTRGQQVTLRCSSQSGHNTVSWYQQALGQGPQFIFQYYREEENGRGNFPPRFSGLQFPNYSSELNVNALELDDSALYLCASSYPGQGETYTFGSGTRLTVV.

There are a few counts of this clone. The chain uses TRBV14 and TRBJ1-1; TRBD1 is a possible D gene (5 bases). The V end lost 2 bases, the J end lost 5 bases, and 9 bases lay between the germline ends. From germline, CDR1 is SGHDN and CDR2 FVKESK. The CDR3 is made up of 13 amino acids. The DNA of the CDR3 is TGTGCCAGCAGCCAATCAAGGGGAACTGAAGCTTTCTTT. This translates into CASSQSRGTEAFF.

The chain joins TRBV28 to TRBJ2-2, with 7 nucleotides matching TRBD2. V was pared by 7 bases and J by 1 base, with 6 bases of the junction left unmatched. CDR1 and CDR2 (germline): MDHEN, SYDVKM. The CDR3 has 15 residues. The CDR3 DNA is TGTGCCAGCAAATGGAGCGGGGTGAACACCGGGGAGCTGTTTTTT. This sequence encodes CASKWSGVNTGELFF.

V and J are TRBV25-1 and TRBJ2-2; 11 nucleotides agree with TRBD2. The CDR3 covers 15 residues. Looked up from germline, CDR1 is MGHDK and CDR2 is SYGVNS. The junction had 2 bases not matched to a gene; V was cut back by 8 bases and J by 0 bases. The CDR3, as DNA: TGTGCCAGCGGTAGCGGGGGGGCGAACACCGGGGAGCTGTTTTTT. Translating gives CASGSGGANTGELFF.

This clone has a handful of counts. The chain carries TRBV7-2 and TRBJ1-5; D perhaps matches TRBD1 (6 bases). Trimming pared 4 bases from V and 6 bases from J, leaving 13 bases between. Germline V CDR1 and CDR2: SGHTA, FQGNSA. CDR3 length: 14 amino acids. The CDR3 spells CASSSQGWGQPQHF. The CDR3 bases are TGTGCCAGCAGCTCACAGGGCTGGGGTCAGCCCCAGCATTTT.

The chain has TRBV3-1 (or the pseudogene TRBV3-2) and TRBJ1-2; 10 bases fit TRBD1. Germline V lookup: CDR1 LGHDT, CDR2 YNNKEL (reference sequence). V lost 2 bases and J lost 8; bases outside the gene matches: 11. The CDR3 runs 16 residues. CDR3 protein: CASSQQGQGNVGGYTF. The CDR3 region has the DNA TGTGCCAGCAGCCAACAGGGACAGGGGAATGTTGGCGGCTACACCTTC.

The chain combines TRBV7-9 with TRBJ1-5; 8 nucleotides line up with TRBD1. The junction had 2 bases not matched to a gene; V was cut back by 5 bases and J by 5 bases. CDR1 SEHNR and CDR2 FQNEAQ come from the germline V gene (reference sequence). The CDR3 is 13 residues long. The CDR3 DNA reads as TGTGCCAGCAGCCTACAGGGGGATCAGCCCCAGCATTTT. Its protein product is CASSLQGDQPQHF.

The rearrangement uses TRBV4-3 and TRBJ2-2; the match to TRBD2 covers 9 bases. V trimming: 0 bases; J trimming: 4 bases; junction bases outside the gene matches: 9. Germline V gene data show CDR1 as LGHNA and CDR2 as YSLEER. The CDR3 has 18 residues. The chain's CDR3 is CASSQDRLAGLGTGELFF. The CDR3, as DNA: TGCGCCAGCAGCCAAGATCGTCTAGCGGGGCTTGGCACCGGGGAGCTGTTTTTT.

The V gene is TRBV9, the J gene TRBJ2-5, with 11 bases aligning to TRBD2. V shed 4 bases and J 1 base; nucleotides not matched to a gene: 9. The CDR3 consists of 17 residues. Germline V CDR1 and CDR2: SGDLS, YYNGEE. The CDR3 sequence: CASSPAGGTSGQETQYF. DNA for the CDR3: TGTGCCAGCAGCCCCGCAGGGGGGACTAGCGGCCAAGAGACCCAGTACTTC.

The CDR3 region is CASSLNRGGVELFF. In DNA form, the CDR3 reads TGTGCCAGCAGCTTAAACCGGGGGGGAGTCGAGCTGTTTTTT. This rearrangement joins TRBV7-3 to TRBJ2-2; 8 bases align to TRBD2. The CDR3 is 14 amino acids. CDR1 SGHTA and CDR2 FQGTGA come from the germline V gene. V was pared by 1 base and J by 11 bases, with 6 bases of the junction left unmatched.

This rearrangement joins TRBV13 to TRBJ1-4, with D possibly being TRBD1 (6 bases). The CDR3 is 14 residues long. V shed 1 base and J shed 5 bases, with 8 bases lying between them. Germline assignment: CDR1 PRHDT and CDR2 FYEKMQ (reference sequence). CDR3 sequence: CASSLDRENEKLFF. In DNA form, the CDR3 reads TGTGCCAGCAGCTTAGACAGGGAGAATGAAAAACTGTTTTTT.

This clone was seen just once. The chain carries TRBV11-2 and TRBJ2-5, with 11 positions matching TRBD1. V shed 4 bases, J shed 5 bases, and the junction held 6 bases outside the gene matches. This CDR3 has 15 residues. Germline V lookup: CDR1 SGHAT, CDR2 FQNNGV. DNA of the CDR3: TGTGCCAGCAGCTCAGGGACAGGGGGAAGGGAGACCCAGTACTTC. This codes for CASSSGTGGRETQYF. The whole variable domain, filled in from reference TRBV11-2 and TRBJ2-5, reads EAGVAQSPRYKIIEKRQSVAFWCNPISGHATLYWYQQILGQGPKLLIQFQNNGVVDDSQLPKDRFSAERLKGVDSTLKIQPAKLEDSAVYLCASSSGTGGRETQYFGPGTRLLVL.

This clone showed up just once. The CDR3 DNA sequence: TGTGCCAGCCGGGGGGTTTATGAGAATTCACCCCTCCACTTT. This codes for CASRGVYENSPLHF. The chain couples TRBV6-5 to TRBJ1-6; weak D call: TRBD1 (5 bases). Germline CDR1 MNHEY, CDR2 SVGAGI. The CDR3 has 14 residues. Trimming shortened V by 8 bases and J by 7 bases, and 15 bases separated the two germline ends.

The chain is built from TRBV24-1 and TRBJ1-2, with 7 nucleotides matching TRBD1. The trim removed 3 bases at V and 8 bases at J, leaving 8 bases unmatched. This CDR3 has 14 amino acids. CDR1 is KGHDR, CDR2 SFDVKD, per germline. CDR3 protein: CATSDTGAPAGYTF. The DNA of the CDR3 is TGTGCCACCAGTGATACAGGGGCCCCAGCGGGCTACACCTTC.